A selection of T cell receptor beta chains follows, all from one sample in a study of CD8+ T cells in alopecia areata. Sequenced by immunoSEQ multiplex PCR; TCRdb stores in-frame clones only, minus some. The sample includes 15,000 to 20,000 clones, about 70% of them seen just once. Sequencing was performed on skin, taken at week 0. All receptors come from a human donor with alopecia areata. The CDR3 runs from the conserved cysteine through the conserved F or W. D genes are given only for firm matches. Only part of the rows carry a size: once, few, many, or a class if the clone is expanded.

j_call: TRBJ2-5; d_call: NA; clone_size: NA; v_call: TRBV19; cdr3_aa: CASSYGSNQETQYF; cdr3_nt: TGTGCCAGTAGTTATGGCAGCAACCAAGAGACCCAGTACTTC
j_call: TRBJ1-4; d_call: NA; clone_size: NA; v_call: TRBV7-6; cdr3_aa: CASSPDGTATNEKLFF; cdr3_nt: TGTGCCAGCAGCCCAGATGGGACGGCAACTAATGAAAAACTGTTTTTT
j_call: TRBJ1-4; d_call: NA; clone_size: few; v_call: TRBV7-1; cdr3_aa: CASSLQVNEKLFF; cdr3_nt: TGTGCCAGCAGCTTACAGGTTAATGAAAAACTGTTTTTT
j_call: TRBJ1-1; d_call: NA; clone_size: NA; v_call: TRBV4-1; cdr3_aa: CASGRGASTEAFF; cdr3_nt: TGCGCCAGCGGTCGGGGGGCCTCCACTGAAGCTTTCTTT
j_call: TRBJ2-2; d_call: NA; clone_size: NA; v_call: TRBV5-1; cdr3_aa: CASSLGLGGASTGELFF; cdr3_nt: TGCGCCAGCAGCTTGGGGCTGGGGGGCGCGAGCACCGGGGAGCTGTTTTTT
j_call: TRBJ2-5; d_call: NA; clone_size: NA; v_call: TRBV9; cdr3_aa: CASTAGGTGQETQYF; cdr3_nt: TGTGCCAGCACCGCTGGAGGGACTGGACAAGAGACCCAGTACTTC
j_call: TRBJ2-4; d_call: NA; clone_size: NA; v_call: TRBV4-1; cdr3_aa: CASSQVDMGLIAKNIQYF; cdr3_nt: TGCGCCAGCAGCCAAGTGGACATGGGCTTGATAGCCAAAAACATTCAGTACTTT
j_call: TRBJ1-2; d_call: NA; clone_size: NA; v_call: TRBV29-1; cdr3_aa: CSVSDSLSGYTF; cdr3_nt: TGCAGCGTCTCGGACAGCCTATCTGGCTACACCTTC
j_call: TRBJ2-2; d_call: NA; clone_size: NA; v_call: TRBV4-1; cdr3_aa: CASSQSGLAAGELFF; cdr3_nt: TGCGCCAGCAGCCAATCGGGGCTAGCAGCCGGGGAGCTGTTTTTT
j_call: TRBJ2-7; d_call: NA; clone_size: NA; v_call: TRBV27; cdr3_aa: CASSSGDAYEQYF; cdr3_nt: TGTGCCAGCAGTTCCGGGGATGCATACGAGCAGTACTTC
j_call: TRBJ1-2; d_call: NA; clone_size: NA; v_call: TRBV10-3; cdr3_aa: CAISSSGFHGYTF; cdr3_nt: TGTGCCATCAGCAGCTCAGGGTTCCATGGCTACACCTTC
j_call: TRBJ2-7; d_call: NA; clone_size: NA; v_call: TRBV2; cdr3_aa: CASRAQGGLLLTYEQYF; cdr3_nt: TGTGCCAGCAGAGCACAGGGGGGGCTCCTATTGACCTACGAGCAGTACTTC
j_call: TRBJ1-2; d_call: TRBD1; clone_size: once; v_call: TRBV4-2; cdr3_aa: CASSQVQGTGVGYTF; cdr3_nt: TGTGCCAGCAGCCAAGTGCAGGGGACAGGGGTTGGGTACACCTTC
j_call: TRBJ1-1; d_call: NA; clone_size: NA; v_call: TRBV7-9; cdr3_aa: CASSLVRRGNTEAFF; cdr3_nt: TGTGCCAGCAGCCTGGTCCGACGAGGGAACACTGAAGCTTTCTTT
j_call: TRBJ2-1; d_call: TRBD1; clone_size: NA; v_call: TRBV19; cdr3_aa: CASSIGFGGQGYEQFF; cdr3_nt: TGTGCCAGTAGTATCGGTTTCGGTGGACAGGGGTATGAGCAGTTCTTC
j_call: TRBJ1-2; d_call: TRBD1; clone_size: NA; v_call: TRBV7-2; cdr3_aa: CASSPGGQGANYGYTF; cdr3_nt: TGTGCCAGCAGCCCAGGAGGACAGGGGGCGAACTATGGCTACACCTTC
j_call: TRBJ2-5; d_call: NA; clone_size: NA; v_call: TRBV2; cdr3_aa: CASSEGSARRGETQYF; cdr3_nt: TGTGCCAGCAGTGAGGGTAGCGCAAGGAGGGGAGAGACCCAGTACTTC
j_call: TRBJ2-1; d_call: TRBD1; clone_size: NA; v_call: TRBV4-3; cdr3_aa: CASSQRRDRGHNEQFF; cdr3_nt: TGCGCCAGCAGCCAAAGGCGGGACAGGGGCCACAATGAGCAGTTCTTC
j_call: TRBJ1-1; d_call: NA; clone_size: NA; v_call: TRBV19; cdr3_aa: CASNLWGQSEAFF; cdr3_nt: TGTGCCAGTAACCTCTGGGGGCAAAGTGAAGCTTTCTTT
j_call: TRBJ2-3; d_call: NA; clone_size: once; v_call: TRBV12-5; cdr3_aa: CASGFERPTDTQYF; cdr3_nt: TGTGCTAGTGGTTTTGAGAGGCCCACAGATACGCAGTATTTT
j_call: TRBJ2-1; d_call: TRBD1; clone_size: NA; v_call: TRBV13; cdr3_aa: CASSLMGKGQGLF; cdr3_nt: TGTGCCAGCAGCTTAATGGGAAAGGGACAGGGGCTCTTC
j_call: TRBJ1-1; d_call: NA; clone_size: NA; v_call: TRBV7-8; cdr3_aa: CASSLSGRTSNTEAFF; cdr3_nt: TGTGCCAGCAGCTTGTCGGGACGGACTTCGAACACTGAAGCTTTCTTT
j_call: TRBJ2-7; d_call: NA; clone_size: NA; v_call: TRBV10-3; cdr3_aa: CAISESFYEQYF; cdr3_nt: TGTGCCATCAGTGAGTCCTTCTACGAGCAGTACTTC
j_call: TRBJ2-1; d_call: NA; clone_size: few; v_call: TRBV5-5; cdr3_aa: CASSLKPGEYNEQFF; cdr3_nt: TGTGCCAGCAGCTTGAAGCCAGGGGAATACAATGAGCAGTTCTTC
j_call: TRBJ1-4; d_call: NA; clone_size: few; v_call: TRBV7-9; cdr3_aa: CASSFLRGVDEKLFF; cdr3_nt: TGTGCCAGCAGCTTTCTAAGGGGGGTGGATGAAAAACTGTTTTTT
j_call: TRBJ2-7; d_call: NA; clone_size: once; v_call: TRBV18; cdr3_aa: CASSPLEGGFDEQYF; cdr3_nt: TGTGCCAGCTCACCCCTTGAGGGTGGCTTCGACGAGCAGTACTTC
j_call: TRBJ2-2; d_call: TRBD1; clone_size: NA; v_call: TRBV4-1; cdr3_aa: CASSQEGTGRTGELFF; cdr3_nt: TGCGCCAGCAGCCAAGAAGGGACAGGGAGGACCGGGGAGCTGTTTTTT